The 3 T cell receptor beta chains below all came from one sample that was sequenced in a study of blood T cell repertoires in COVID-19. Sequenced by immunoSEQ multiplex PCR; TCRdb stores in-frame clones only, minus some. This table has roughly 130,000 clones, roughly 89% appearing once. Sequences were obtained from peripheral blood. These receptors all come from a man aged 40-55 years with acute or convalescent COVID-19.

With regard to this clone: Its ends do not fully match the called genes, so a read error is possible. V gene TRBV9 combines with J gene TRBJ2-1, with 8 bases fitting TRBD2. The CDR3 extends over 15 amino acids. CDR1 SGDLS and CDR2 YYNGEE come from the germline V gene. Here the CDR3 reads CANSEGGGLRNEQFF. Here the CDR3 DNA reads TGTGCCAACAGCGAAGGCGGGGGGTTACGCAATGAGCAGTTCTTC.

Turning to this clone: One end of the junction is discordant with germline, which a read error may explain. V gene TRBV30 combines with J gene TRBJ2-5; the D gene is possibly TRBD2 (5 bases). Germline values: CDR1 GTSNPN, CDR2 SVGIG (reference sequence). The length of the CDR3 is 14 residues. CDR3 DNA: TGTGTCTGGAGTGTATCTCTCCGGGGAGAGACCCAGTACTTC. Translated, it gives CVWSVSLRGETQYF. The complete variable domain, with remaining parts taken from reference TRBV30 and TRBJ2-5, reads SQTIHQWPATLVQPVGSPLSLECTVEGTSNPNLYWYRQAAGRGLQLLFYSVGIGQISSEVPQNLSASRPQDRQFILSSKKLLLSDSGFYLCVWSVSLRGETQYFGPGTRLLVL.

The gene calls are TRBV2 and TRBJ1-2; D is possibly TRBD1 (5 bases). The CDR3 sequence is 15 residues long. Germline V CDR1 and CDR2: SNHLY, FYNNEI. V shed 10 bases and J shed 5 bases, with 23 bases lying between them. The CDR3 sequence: CATGGTARTNYGYTF. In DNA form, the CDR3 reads TGTGCCACCGGGGGGACGGCTCGTACCAATTATGGCTACACCTTC. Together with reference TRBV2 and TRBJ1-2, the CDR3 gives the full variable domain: EPEVTQTPSHQVTQMGQEVILRCVPISNHLYFYWYRQILGQKVEFLVSFYNNEISEKSEIFDDQFSVERPDGSNFTLKIRSTKLEDSAMYFCATGGTARTNYGYTFGSGTRLTVV.